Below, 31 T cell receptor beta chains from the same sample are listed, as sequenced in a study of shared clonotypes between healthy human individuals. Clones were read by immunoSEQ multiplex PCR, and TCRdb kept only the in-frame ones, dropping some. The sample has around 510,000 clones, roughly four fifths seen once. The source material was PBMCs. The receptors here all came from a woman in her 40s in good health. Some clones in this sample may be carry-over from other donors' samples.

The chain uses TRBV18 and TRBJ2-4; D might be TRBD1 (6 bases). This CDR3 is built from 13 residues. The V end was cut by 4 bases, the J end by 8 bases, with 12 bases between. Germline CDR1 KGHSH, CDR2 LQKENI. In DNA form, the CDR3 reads TGTGCCAGCTCACTGGGGGCGTCAGACATTCAGTACTTC. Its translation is CASSLGASDIQYF.

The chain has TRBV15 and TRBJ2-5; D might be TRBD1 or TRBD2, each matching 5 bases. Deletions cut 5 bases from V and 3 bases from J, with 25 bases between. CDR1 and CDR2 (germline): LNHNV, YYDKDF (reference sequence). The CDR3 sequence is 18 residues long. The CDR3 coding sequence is TGTGCCACCAGCTTATCCCGGGGAAGGGGCACCCCCAAAGAGACCCAGTACTTC. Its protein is CATSLSRGRGTPKETQYF.

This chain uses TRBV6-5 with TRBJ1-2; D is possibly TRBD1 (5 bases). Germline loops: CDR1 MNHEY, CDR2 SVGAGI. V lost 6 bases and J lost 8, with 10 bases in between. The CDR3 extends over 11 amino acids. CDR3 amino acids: CASRGTGGYTF. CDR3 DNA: TGTGCCAGCAGGGGGACGGGGGGCTACACCTTC.

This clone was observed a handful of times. Here the CDR3 DNA reads TGTGCCTACGCAATTAGCAATCAGCCCCAGCATTTT. Its protein product is CAYAISNQPQHF. The chain joins TRBV30 to TRBJ1-5; the D is unclear. Germline V CDR1 and CDR2: GTSNPN, SVGIG (reference sequence). V was shortened by 7 bases and J by 0 bases, with 7 bases between the two germline ends. The CDR3 has 12 residues.

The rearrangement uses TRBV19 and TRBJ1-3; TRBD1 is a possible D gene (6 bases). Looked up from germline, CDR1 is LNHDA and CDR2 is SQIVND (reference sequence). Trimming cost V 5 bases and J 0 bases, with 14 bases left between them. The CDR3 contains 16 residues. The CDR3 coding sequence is TGTGCCAGTAGTCTTGGACAGTCAAGCTCTGGAAACACCATATATTTT. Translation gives CASSLGQSSSGNTIYF. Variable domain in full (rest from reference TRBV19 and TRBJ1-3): DGGITQSPKYLFRKEGQNVTLSCEQNLNHDAMYWYRQDPGQGLRLIYYSQIVNDFQKGDIAEGYSVSREKKESFPLTVTSAQKNPTAFYLCASSLGQSSSGNTIYFGEGSWLTVV.

The CDR3 protein is CASSQGTATGELFF. CDR3 in DNA: TGCGCCAGCAGCCAAGGGACAGCCACCGGGGAGCTGTTTTTT. The V call is TRBV5-1, the J call TRBJ2-2; 7 bases map to TRBD1. CDR1 is SGHRS, CDR2 YFSETQ, per germline. This CDR3 spans 14 amino acids. The V segment lost 4 bases and the J segment 4 bases; nucleotides outside the gene matches: 4.

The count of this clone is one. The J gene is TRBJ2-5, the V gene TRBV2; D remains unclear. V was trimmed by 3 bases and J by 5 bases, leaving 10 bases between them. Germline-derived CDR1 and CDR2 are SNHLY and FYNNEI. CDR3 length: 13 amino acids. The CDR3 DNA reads TGTGCCAGCAGTGATTCAGAGCTGGAGACCCAGTACTTC. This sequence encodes CASSDSELETQYF.

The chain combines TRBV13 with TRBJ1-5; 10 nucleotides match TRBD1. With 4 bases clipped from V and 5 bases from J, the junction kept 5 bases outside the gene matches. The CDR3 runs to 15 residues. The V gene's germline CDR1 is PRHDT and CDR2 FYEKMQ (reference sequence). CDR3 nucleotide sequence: TGTGCCAGCAGCTCTAGCGGGACAGGGGATCAGCCCCAGCATTTT. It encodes CASSSSGTGDQPQHF.

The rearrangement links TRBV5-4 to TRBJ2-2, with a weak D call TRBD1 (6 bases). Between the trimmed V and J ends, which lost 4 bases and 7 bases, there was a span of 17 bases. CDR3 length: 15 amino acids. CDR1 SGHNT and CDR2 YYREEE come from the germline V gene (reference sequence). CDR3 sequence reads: CASSPRGLQGGELFF. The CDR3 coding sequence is TGTGCCAGCAGCCCCCGGGGCCTACAGGGCGGGGAGCTGTTTTTT. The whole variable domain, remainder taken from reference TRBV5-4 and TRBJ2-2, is ETGVTQSPTHLIKTRGQQVTLRCSSQSGHNTVSWYQQALGQGPQFIFQYYREEENGRGNFPPRFSGLQFPNYSSELNVNALELDDSALYLCASSPRGLQGGELFFGEGSRLTVL.

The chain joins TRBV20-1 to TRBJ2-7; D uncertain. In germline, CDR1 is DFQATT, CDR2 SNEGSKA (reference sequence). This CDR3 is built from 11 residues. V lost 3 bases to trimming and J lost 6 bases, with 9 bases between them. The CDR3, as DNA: TGCAGTGCTAGTCGGGCCGGCGAGCAGTACTTC. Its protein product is CSASRAGEQYF.

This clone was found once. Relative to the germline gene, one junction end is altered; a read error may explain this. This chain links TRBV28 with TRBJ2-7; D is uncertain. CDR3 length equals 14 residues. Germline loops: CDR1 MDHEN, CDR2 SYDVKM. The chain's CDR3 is CASSPNPPGRNQDF. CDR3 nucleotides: TGTGCCAGCAGTCCTAACCCACCTGGGCGCAACCAGGACTTC. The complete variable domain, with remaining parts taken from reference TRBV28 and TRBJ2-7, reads DVKVTQSSRYLVKRTGEKVFLECVQDMDHENMFWYRQDPGLGLRLIYFSYDVKMKEKGDIPEGYSVSREKKERFSLILESASTNQTSMYLCASSPNPPGRNQDFGPGTRLTVT.

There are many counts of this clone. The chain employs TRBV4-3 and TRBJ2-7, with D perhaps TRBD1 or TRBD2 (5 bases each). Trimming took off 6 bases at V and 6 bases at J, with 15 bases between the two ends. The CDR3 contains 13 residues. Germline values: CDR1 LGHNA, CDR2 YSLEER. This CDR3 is CASRRDLNSEQYF. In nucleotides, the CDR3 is TGCGCCAGCAGAAGGGACCTCAATTCCGAGCAGTACTTC.

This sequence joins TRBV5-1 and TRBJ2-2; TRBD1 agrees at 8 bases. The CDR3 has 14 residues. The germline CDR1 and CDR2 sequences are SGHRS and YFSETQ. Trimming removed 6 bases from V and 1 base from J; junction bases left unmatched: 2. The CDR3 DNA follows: TGCGCCAGCAAGGGGACAGGGAACACCGGGGAGCTGTTTTTT. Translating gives CASKGTGNTGELFF. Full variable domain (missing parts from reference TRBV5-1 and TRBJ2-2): KAGVTQTPRYLIKTRGQQVTLSCSPISGHRSVSWYQQTPGQGLQFLFEYFSETQRNKGNFPGRFSGRQFSNSRSEMNVSTLELGDSALYLCASKGTGNTGELFFGEGSRLTVL.

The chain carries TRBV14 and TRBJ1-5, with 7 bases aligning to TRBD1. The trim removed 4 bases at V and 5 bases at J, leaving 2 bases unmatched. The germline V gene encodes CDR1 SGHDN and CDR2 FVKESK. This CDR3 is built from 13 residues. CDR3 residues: CASSPQGDQPQHF. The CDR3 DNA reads TGTGCCAGCAGCCCTCAGGGGGATCAGCCCCAGCATTTT.

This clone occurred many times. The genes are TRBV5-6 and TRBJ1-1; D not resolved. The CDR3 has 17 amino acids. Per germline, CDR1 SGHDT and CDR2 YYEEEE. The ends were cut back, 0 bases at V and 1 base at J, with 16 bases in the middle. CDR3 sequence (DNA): TGTGCCAGCAGCTTGGGTTTGAGGGAACTGCAGAACACTGAAGCTTTCTTT. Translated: CASSLGLRELQNTEAFF.

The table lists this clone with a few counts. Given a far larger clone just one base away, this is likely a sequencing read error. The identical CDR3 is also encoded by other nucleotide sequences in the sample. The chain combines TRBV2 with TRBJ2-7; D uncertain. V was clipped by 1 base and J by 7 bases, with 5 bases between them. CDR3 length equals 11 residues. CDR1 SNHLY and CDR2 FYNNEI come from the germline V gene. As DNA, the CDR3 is TGTGCCAGCAGTGAAGTGACAGAGCAGTACTTC. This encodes CASSEVTEQYF. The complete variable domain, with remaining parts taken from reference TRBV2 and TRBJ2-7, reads EPEVTQTPSHQVTQMGQEVILRCVPISNHLYFYWYRQILGQKVEFLVSFYNNEISEKSEIFDDQFSVERPDGSNFTLKIRSTKLEDSAMYFCASSEVTEQYFGPGTRLTVT.

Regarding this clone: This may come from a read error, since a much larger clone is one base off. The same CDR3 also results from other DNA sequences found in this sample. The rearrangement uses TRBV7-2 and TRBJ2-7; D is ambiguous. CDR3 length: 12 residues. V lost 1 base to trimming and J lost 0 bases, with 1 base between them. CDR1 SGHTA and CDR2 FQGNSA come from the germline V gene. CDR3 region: CASSLGSYEQYF. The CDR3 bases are TGTGCCAGCAGCTTAGGCTCCTACGAGCAGTACTTC.

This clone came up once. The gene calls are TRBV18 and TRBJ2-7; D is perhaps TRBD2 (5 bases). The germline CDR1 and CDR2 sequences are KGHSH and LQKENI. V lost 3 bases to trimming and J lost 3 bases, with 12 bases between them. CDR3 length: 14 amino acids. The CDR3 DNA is TGTGCCAGCTCACCCCCGGACTTACGCTACGAGCAGTACTTC. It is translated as CASSPPDLRYEQYF.

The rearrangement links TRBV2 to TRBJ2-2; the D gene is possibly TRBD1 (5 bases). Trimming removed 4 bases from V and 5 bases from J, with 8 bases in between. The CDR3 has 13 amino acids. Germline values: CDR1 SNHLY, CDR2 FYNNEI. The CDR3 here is CASSGQPTGELFF. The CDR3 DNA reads TGTGCCAGCAGTGGACAGCCGACCGGGGAGCTGTTTTTT. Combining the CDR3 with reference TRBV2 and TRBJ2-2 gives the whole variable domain EPEVTQTPSHQVTQMGQEVILRCVPISNHLYFYWYRQILGQKVEFLVSFYNNEISEKSEIFDDQFSVERPDGSNFTLKIRSTKLEDSAMYFCASSGQPTGELFFGEGSRLTVL.

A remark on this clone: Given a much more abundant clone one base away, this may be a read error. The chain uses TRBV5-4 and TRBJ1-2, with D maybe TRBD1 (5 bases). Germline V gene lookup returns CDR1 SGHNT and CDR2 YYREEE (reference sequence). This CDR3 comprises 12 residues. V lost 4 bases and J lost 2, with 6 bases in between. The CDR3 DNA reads TGTGCCAGCAGCCGGGACAACTATGGCTACACCTTC. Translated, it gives CASSRDNYGYTF.

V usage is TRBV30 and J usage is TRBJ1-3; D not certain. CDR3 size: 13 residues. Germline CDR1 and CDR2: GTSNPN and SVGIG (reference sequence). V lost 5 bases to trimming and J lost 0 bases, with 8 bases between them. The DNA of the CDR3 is TGTGCCTGGGGGTCGATCTCTGGAAACACCATATATTTT. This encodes CAWGSISGNTIYF.

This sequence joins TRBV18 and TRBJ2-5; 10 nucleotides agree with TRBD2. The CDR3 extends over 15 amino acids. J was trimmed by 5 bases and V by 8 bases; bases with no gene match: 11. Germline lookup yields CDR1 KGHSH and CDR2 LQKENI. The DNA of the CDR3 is TGTGCCAGCCTCCCGCCTAGCGGGAGCAGGGAGACCCAGTACTTC. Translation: CASLPPSGSRETQYF.

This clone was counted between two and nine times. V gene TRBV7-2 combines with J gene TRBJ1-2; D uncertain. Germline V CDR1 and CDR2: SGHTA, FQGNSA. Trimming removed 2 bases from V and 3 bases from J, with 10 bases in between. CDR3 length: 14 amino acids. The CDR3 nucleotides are TGTGCCAGCAGCTTAAGTAGAATGGACTATGGCTACACCTTC. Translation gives CASSLSRMDYGYTF.

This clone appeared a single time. The CDR3, as DNA: TGTGCCAGCAGCTTGGGACTAGCGGTTACAGATACGCAGTATTTT. Its protein is CASSLGLAVTDTQYF. The chain links TRBV11-3 to TRBJ2-3; 11 nucleotides align to TRBD2. V shed 3 bases, J shed 3 bases, and the junction held 2 bases outside the gene matches. Germline CDR1 reads SGHNT; CDR2 reads YENEEA. This CDR3 comprises 15 residues. Full variable domain (outside the CDR3, taken from reference TRBV11-3 and TRBJ2-3): EAGVVQSPRYKIIEKKQPVAFWCNPISGHNTLYWYLQNLGQGPELLIRYENEEAVDDSQLPKDRFSAERLKGVDSTLKIQPAELGDSAVYLCASSLGLAVTDTQYFGPGTRLTVL.

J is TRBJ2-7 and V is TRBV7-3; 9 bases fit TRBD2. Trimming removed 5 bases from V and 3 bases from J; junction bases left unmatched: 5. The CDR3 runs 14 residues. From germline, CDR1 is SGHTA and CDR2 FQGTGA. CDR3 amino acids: CASSLGAGGYEQYF. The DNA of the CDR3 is TGTGCCAGCAGCCTGGGAGCGGGAGGCTACGAGCAGTACTTC. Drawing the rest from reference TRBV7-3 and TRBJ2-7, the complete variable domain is GAGVSQTPSNKVTEKGKYVELRCDPISGHTALYWYRQSLGQGPEFLIYFQGTGAADDSGLPNDRFFAVRPEGSVSTLKIQRTERGDSAVYLCASSLGAGGYEQYFGPGTRLTVT.

Written as DNA, the CDR3 is TGTGCCAGCAGTTTAACTAGCGGTAGCTCCTACGAGCAGTACTTC. It is translated as CASSLTSGSSYEQYF. The V gene is TRBV27, the J gene TRBJ2-7; TRBD2 agrees at 8 bases. The CDR3 spans 15 residues. V lost 2 bases to trimming and J lost 0 bases; unmatched junction nucleotides: 3. Germline V gives CDR1 MNHEY, CDR2 SMNVEV (reference sequence).

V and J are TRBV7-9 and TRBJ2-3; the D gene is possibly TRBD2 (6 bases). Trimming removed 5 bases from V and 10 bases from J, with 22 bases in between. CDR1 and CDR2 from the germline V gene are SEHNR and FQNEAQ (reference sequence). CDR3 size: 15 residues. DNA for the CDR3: TGTGCCAGCAGCCCCCTCAGCGGGCCCGGGGTTGCGCAGTATTTT. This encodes CASSPLSGPGVAQYF.

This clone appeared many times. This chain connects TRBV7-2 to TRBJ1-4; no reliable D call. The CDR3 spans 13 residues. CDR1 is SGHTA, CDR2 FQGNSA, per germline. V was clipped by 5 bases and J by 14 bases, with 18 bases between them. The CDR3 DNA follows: TGTGCCAGCAGCGGAACGTCTGCGGCAGTGCTGTTTTTT. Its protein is CASSGTSAAVLFF.

The CDR3 DNA reads TGTGCCGGGGGGGACAGAGACTACGAGCAGTACTTC. This translates into CAGGDRDYEQYF. V gene TRBV7-9 combines with J gene TRBJ2-7; perhaps D is TRBD1 or TRBD2 (7 bases each). V was cut by 11 bases and J by 3 bases, with 14 bases left in between. Germline CDR1 SEHNR, CDR2 FQNEAQ (reference sequence). The CDR3 covers 12 residues.

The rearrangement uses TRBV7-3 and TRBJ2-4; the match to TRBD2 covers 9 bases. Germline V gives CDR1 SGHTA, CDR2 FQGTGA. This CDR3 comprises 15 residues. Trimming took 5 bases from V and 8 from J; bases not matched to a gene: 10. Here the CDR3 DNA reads TGTGCCAGCAGCCAATACGGGACTAGCAAGGACATTCAGTACTTC. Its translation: CASSQYGTSKDIQYF.

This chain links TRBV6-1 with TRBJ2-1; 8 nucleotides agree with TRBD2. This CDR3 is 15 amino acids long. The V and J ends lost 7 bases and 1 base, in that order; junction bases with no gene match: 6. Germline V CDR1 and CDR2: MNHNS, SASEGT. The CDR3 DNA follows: TGTGCCAGCACCCCCACTAGCGGTTCCTACAATGAGCAGTTCTTC. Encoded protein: CASTPTSGSYNEQFF.